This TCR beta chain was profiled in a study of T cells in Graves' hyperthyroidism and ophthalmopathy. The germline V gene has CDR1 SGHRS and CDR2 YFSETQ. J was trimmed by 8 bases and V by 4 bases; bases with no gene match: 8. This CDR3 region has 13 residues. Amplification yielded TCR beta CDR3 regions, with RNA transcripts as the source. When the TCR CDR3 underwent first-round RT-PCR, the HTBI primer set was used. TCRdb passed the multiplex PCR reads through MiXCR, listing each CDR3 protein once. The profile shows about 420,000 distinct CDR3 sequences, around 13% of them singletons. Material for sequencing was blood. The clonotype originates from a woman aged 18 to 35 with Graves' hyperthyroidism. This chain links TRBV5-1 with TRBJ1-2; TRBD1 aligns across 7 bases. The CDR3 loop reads CASSRGQETGYTF. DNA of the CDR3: TGCGCCAGCAGCCGCGGACAGGAGACAGGCTACACCTTC. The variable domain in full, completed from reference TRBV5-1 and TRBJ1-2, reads KAGVTQTPRYLIKTRGQQVTLSCSPISGHRSVSWYQQTPGQGLQFLFEYFSETQRNKGNFPGRFSGRQFSNSRSEMNVSTLELGDSALYLCASSRGQETGYTFGSGTRLTVV.